These 11 T cell receptor beta chains originate from one sample sequenced in a study of blood T cells in healthy people across ages. Alongside a J-beta primer mix, a sample-barcoded 5' primer served in a second PCR lasting roughly 7 to 11 cycles. Each CDR3 protein is one row after TCRdb ran MiXCR on the 5' RACE reads. The data show around 1,600,000 distinct CDR3 sequences, roughly 43% seen once. Sequencing used blood. These TCRs come from a woman aged 18-29 years in good health.

The chain employs TRBV7-9 and TRBJ1-5, with TRBD1 matching 7 bases. V shed 4 bases and J 8 bases; nucleotides not matched to a gene: 14. From germline, CDR1 is SEHNR and CDR2 FQNEAQ (reference sequence). CDR3 length equals 16 residues. The CDR3 nucleotides read TGTGCCAGCAGCTATGGCAATACAGGGGAGGGTAAGCCCCAGCATTTT. Protein: CASSYGNTGEGKPQHF.

The V and J genes are TRBV5-5 and TRBJ2-3; no reliable D call. There are 13 residues in the CDR3. Germline CDR1 SGHKS, CDR2 YYEKEE (reference sequence). Trimming removed 4 bases from V and 2 bases from J, with 8 bases in between. The CDR3 region is CASSVIYTDTQYF. CDR3 DNA: TGTGCCAGCAGCGTGATCTACACAGATACGCAGTATTTT. Variable domain in full (rest from reference TRBV5-5 and TRBJ2-3): DAGVTQSPTHLIKTRGQQVTLRCSPISGHKSVSWYQQVLGQGPQFIFQYYEKEERGRGNFPDRFSARQFPNYSSELNVNALLLGDSALYLCASSVIYTDTQYFGPGTRLTVL.

This clonotype has a handful of counts. The chain couples TRBV30 to TRBJ1-2; D call uncertain. The V end was cut by 5 bases, the J end by 0 bases, with 13 bases between. Germline V lookup: CDR1 GTSNPN, CDR2 SVGIG (reference sequence). This CDR3 is built from 14 residues. In DNA, the CDR3 is TGTGCCTGGGTAGGATCACCCTCTAACTATGGCTACACCTTC. It codes for CAWVGSPSNYGYTF.

DNA of the CDR3: TGCGCCAGCAGCCATATATGGGGGGCGGGGGATACGCAGTATTTT. It codes for CASSHIWGAGDTQYF. The chain is built from TRBV4-3 and TRBJ2-3; D tentatively fits TRBD1 or TRBD2 (6 bases each). The V gene's germline CDR1 is LGHNA and CDR2 YSLEER. CDR3 length: 15 residues. The germline V and J ends were trimmed by 3 bases and 6 bases, with 16 bases remaining between them.

This clonotype has just one count. The V gene is TRBV7-9, the J gene TRBJ1-2, with 9 bases fitting TRBD1. This CDR3 contains 15 residues. With V trimmed by 5 bases and J by 6 bases, 10 bases remained unmatched. CDR1 is SEHNR and CDR2 is FQNEAQ in the germline V gene (reference sequence). This CDR3 reads CASSEGTGPFNGYTF. The CDR3, as DNA: TGTGCCAGCAGCGAGGGGACAGGGCCATTTAATGGCTACACCTTC.

The chain recombines TRBV29-1 with TRBJ2-5; D might be TRBD1 or TRBD2, each matching 5 bases. The CDR3 totals 13 residues. CDR1 and CDR2 from the germline V gene are SQVTM and ANQGSEA. Trimming removed 6 bases at V and 1 base at J, with 12 bases between. The CDR3 region has the DNA TGCAGCGTGGGACCCCTTGCCCAAGAGACCCAGTACTTC. Its protein product is CSVGPLAQETQYF.

This clonotype was seen a handful of times. This sequence joins TRBV20-1 and TRBJ1-3; 7 bases map to TRBD1. This CDR3 region has 13 residues. Germline V lookup: CDR1 DFQATT, CDR2 SNEGSKA (reference sequence). Trimming at V came to 5 bases and at J to 3 bases, leaving 4 bases not matched to a gene. The DNA of the CDR3 is TGCAGTGCTCGACAGGGCGGTGGAAACACCATATATTTT. It yields the protein CSARQGGGNTIYF.

This clonotype was seen only a few times. V and J are TRBV10-3 and TRBJ1-4; 8 nucleotides align to TRBD1. CDR3 size: 16 residues. From germline, CDR1 is ENHRY and CDR2 SYGVKD. Germline trimming cut 0 bases from V and 7 bases from J; bases unmatched to any gene: 7. The CDR3 here is CAISESRQGAGEKLFF. CDR3 DNA: TGTGCCATCAGTGAGTCGCGTCAGGGGGCGGGTGAAAAACTGTTTTTT.

Many counts were recorded for this clonotype. The CDR3 here is CASSSRQYSNQPQHF. Written as DNA, the CDR3 is TGTGCCAGCAGTTCTCGACAGTATAGCAATCAGCCCCAGCATTTT. V and J are TRBV11-1 and TRBJ1-5; D may be TRBD1 (5 bases). CDR3 length: 15 amino acids. CDR1 SGHAT and CDR2 FQDESV come from the germline V gene (reference sequence). V was shortened by 6 bases and J by 0 bases, with 12 bases between the two germline ends.

The chain joins TRBV21-1 to TRBJ2-5; the listed D gene, TRBD1, was not tested against the DNA. TRBV21-1 is a pseudogene. CDR3 length: 14 residues. The CDR3 spells CASHPGTGNLEQYF. As DNA, the CDR3 is TGTGCCAGCCACCCCGGAACAGGGAATTTAGAGCAGTACTTC.

This chain links TRBV6-2 or TRBV6-3 with TRBJ2-1; 9 bases align to TRBD2. Germline assignment: CDR1 MNHEY and CDR2 SVGEGT. The CDR3 is made up of 18 amino acids. V lost 0 bases, J lost 8 bases, and 14 bases stayed unmatched. CDR3: CASSYSASGARTNHEQFF. The DNA for the CDR3 is TGTGCCAGCAGTTACTCCGCTAGCGGGGCGCGTACTAACCATGAGCAGTTCTTC.